This TCR beta chain appears in the sequencing data of a study of shared T cell receptors in the human thymus. The data were produced by immunoSEQ multiplex PCR, yet TCRdb's version contains in-frame clones alone and is incomplete. Of 630,000 or so clones in the sample, around 87% were seen once. The sample was also reused in another study, on human thymus T cells. As that report states: Surgeons resected thymus tissue during corrective heart surgery. Related research described strongly overlapping thymic repertoires in unrelated people.

The sequence came from a boy under three years old with a congenital heart defect. Material for sequencing was thymocytes.

CDR3 residues: CASRGRGDNEQFF. The CDR3 DNA reads as TGCGCCAGCAGGGGGCGGGGAGACAATGAGCAGTTCTTC. The J gene is TRBJ2-1, the V gene TRBV10-2; maybe TRBD2 (6 bases). CDR3 length: 13 residues. The V and J ends lost 6 bases and 5 bases respectively, with 11 bases between them. CDR1 is WSHSY and CDR2 is SAAADI in the germline V gene.